The source of this TCR beta chain is a study of cytotoxic CD8 clonotypes in ibrutinib-treated CLL (dated by TCRdb to the early 2020s). In terms of the full investigation: The cohort had 11 relapsed/refractory and 15 treatment-naive patients; approximately 17 were IGHV unmutated. Partial responses were observed in 24 patients and complete responses in 2; after a median follow-up of around 68 months, remission was maintained in roughly 15 patients and progression was observed in approximately 12. Samples at response were collected after a median of approximately twelve months of treatment, with a range of roughly 6 to 36 months. An average of about 260,000 productive templates and tens of thousands of productive rearrangements was obtained per sample. Longitudinal samples were obtainable from about 30% of the 86 participants in the trial. Cryopreserved peripheral blood mononuclear cells were obtained prior to treatment, at the time of response, and at either disease progression or sustained remission. Every sample from remission and from progressive disease was obtained while the patients were still on ibrutinib. Overall results and qualifications from the work: At ibrutinib response clonality went up, during sustained remission it held steady, and at progression it dropped back toward baseline. Public clonotypes were rare and either shrank or stayed stable during treatment, and the rise in clonality at ibrutinib response reflected expansion of private clonotypes. Sustained-remission and progressing patients did not have matched sampling times, and lymph node repertoires were not examined. Baseline clonality exceeded that of age-matched healthy donors and correlated strongly with circulating CD8+ T-cell counts.

As concerns this clone: This clone's antigen is unknown. The record has no base qualities; no much larger clone is one base away.

For TCR beta library preparation, 1.5 to 2.5 micrograms of genomic DNA were extracted from the cryopreserved PBMCs. Longitudinal blood samples from CLL patients receiving ibrutinib monotherapy were subjected to high-throughput TCR beta sequencing. The patients were enrolled in a single-center, open-label phase 2 trial of ibrutinib monotherapy. Reading the germline V gene gives CDR1 SGHVS and CDR2 FNYEAQ. The CDR3 sequence holds 18 residues, the cysteine and phenylalanine included. Of the read, only the CDR3 DNA is kept; its 54 bases are in frame from base 1. Unmatched junction bases come to 11, with V trimmed by 4 bases and J by 5 bases. On a MiSeq, deep resolution sequencing aimed for a depth between 1 in 1 million and 1 in 200,000 T cells, with each clonotype covered 10x on average. The immunoSEQ hsTCRB Kit was used to generate the TCR beta libraries. Per the original workflow: ImmunoSEQ Data Assistant and ImmunoSEQ Analyzer were used for data analysis, and V, D and J genes were assigned according to IMGT definitions. Clonality, which ranges from 0 to 1, was calculated as one minus the normalized Shannon entropy of productive rearrangement frequencies. Public clonotype analysis was restricted to overrepresented clonotypes comprising at least 0.05% of each patient's repertoire. Fewer than 15 repertoires from age-matched healthy donors, obtained from immuneACCESS, served as clonality controls. In TCRdb, the immuneACCESS table is reduced to in-frame sequences with V and J assigned. These tables do not hold every clone; where another copy was compared, an unresolved V gene accounts for under half, and the others remain unexplained. V and J calls and clone size follow that table, whereas D and trimming were derived from the DNA. The sample contains around 150,000 clones, 75% to 85% of them found a single time. The ten biggest clones cover 7.6% of the sample.

This material consisted of PBMCs, taken after 36 months of ibrutinib treatment. The chain employs TRBV7-6 and TRBJ2-5; 15 bases in between match TRBD2. The TCR sequence derives from a human donor with chronic lymphocytic leukemia. This receptor has the CDR3 CASSSRTSGGANGETQYF. In nucleotide form, the sequence is TGTGCCAGCAGCTCCCGGACTAGCGGGGGGGCAAATGGGGAGACCCAGTACTTC.